The rows below give T cell receptor beta chains drawn from one sample of a study of blood T cell repertoires in COVID-19. Clones were read by immunoSEQ multiplex PCR, and TCRdb kept only the in-frame ones, dropping some. The table has roughly 380,000 clones, about four fifths seen once. The sequencing input was peripheral blood. The receptors come from a human donor with acute or convalescent COVID-19. The donor label of this sample is uncertain. CDR3s include the opening cysteine and the closing phenylalanine or tryptophan. Each record gives: V gene, clone size, J gene, D gene, CDR3 DNA, CDR3 protein. The D gene is left open where the match is weak. Size tells how often a clone was seen (once, few, many) or the class of an expanded clone, and some rows leave it out.

>TRBV25-1|.|TRBJ1-2|.
TGTGCCAGCAGTAAGTCGGGGATTCGCACCTTC
CASSKSGIRTF
>TRBV28|.|TRBJ1-2|TRBD1
TGTGCCAGCAGCCCTGACAGGGCGAATGGCTACACCTTC
CASSPDRANGYTF
>TRBV2|once|TRBJ2-3|TRBD1
TGTGCCACCGCCGGGACAGGGGAGGCAGATACGCAGTATTTT
CATAGTGEADTQYF
>TRBV2|once|TRBJ2-1|TRBD2
TGTGCCAGCAGTTCGGGGGGGCTAGCGGGCCAATACAATGAGCAGTTCTTC
CASSSGGLAGQYNEQFF
>TRBV6-5|.|TRBJ2-7|.
TGTGCCAGCAGTTACCGACAGGCCTACGAGCAGTACTTC
CASSYRQAYEQYF
>TRBV4-2|.|TRBJ2-7|TRBD2
TGTGCCAGCAGCCAAGACAGCGGGAGTCTCAACGAGCAGTACTTC
CASSQDSGSLNEQYF
>TRBV7-6|.|TRBJ2-5|TRBD2
TGTGCCAGCAGGCGGACTAGCGGGCAAGAGACCCAGTACTTC
CASRRTSGQETQYF
>TRBV6-6|.|TRBJ1-1|.
TGTGCCAGCACCGAGGGTGGGGGAGGGAACACTGAAGCTTTCTTT
CASTEGGGGNTEAFF
>TRBV18|.|TRBJ1-1|.
TGTGCCAGCATTTCAGGGATCGGCACTGAAGCTTTCTTT
CASISGIGTEAFF
>TRBV24-1|.|TRBJ2-7|.
TGTGCCACCAGTGATCCGTACAGCCCCTACGAGCAGTACTTC
CATSDPYSPYEQYF